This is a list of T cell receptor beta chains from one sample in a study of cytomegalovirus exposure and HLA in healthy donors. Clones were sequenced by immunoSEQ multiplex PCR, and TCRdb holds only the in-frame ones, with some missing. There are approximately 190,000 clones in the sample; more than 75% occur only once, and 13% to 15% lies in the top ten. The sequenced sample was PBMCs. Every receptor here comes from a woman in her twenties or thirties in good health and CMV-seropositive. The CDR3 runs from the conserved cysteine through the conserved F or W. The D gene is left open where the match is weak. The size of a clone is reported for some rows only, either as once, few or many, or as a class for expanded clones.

TGTGCCAGCAGCCTGACAGGGGGTATATACGAGCAGTACTTC,CASSLTGGIYEQYF,.,TRBJ2-7,TRBD1,TRBV6-1
TGTGCCAGCAGCATAGGACAGATAGAAGCTTTCTTT,CASSIGQIEAFF,.,TRBJ1-1,.,TRBV7-9
TGTGCCAGTAGTATACTTGGGACTAGCGGCATCTCCTACAATGAGCAGTTCTTC,CASSILGTSGISYNEQFF,.,TRBJ2-1,TRBD2,TRBV19
TGTGCCAGCAGCTTGCCGGCCGGAGTTGCCTACGAGCAGTACTTC,CASSLPAGVAYEQYF,.,TRBJ2-7,.,TRBV28
TGTGCCAGCAGCTTAGTGCCAGCGGGGTGGTCAGAGACCCAGTACTTC,CASSLVPAGWSETQYF,.,TRBJ2-5,TRBD2,TRBV7-8
TGTGCCAGCAGCTTACCAGGTCGGGGGGGCCTCGAAGAGACCCAGTACTTC,CASSLPGRGGLEETQYF,.,TRBJ2-5,TRBD2,TRBV11-3
TGTGCCAGTACCCTCGGGGCAGGGGAGACCTACGAGCAGTACTTC,CASTLGAGETYEQYF,.,TRBJ2-7,.,TRBV19
TGCGCCAGCAGCCCGTCCCGGGACAGGAACTCCTACGAGCAGTACTTC,CASSPSRDRNSYEQYF,few,TRBJ2-7,TRBD1,TRBV5-1
TGTGCCAGCAGTGAAGTGGCTCTGCCCCAGCATTTT,CASSEVALPQHF,.,TRBJ1-5,.,TRBV6-1
TGTGCCAGCTCAATTCAGGGGGCCGAGCAGTACTTC,CASSIQGAEQYF,.,TRBJ2-7,TRBD1,TRBV6-6
TGCAGTGCTAGAGCTCAGTACGAGCAGTACTTC,CSARAQYEQYF,.,TRBJ2-7,.,TRBV20-1
TGTGCCAGCAGTCCCGCCGGGAGGGTGAACACTGAAGCTTTCTTT,CASSPAGRVNTEAFF,once,TRBJ1-1,.,TRBV6-1
TGTGCCAGCAGACTAGGGACTAGCGGGACCAATGAGCAGTTCTTC,CASRLGTSGTNEQFF,once,TRBJ2-1,TRBD2,TRBV27
TGTGCCAGCAGCTTAGAAGGCCAGGGGTCCTACCCGCCGGATACGCAGTATTTT,CASSLEGQGSYPPDTQYF,.,TRBJ2-3,.,TRBV7-8
TGTGCCAGCAGTGAATCGAAGGTTAACAGGGTTGATGAGCAGTACTTC,CASSESKVNRVDEQYF,.,TRBJ2-7,.,TRBV6-1
TGTGCCAGCAGTCCCCCGGGACAGACCTACGAGCAGTACTTC,CASSPPGQTYEQYF,.,TRBJ2-7,TRBD1,TRBV6-1
TGTGCCAGCATCCGGGGGGGCTTGAACTATGGCTACACCTTC,CASIRGGLNYGYTF,few,TRBJ1-2,.,TRBV6-6
TGTGCCAGCAGCCTAGCCCTTCGGAGCGGCAAAAACATTCAGTACTTC,CASSLALRSGKNIQYF,few,TRBJ2-4,.,TRBV7-8
TGTGCCAGCAGTTTGGGACTAGCGGCAACTAATGAGCAGTTCTTC,CASSLGLAATNEQFF,.,TRBJ2-1,TRBD2,TRBV28
TGTGCCAGCAGCTTAGATCGGCAGGGTGGCGAGCAGTACTTC,CASSLDRQGGEQYF,.,TRBJ2-7,.,TRBV11-2
TGCGCCAGCAGCCCCGGTCTGGGACAGGCTTTGGTGAACACTGAAGCTTTCTTT,CASSPGLGQALVNTEAFF,.,TRBJ1-1,TRBD1,TRBV5-1
TGTGCCAGCAGCAAAGCGCTTTCGGGAGTGGGGTACAGAGATGTTGGTCAGCCCCAGCATTTT,CASSKALSGVGYRDVGQPQHF,few,TRBJ1-5,.,TRBV21-1
TGTGCCAGCAGCGTTGGACAGTCTCAAGAGACCCAGTACTTC,CASSVGQSQETQYF,.,TRBJ2-5,.,TRBV9
TGTGCCAGCAGCTTCTACAGGGATCAGCCCCAGCATTTT,CASSFYRDQPQHF,once,TRBJ1-5,.,TRBV28
TGTGCCAGCAGCGTAAGACAGGGCCCTCGTGGCTACACCTTC,CASSVRQGPRGYTF,.,TRBJ1-2,TRBD1,TRBV5-5
TGTGCCAGCAGCCCCCTCCGGGCTAGCTTCTACAATGAGCAGTTCTTC,CASSPLRASFYNEQFF,.,TRBJ2-1,.,TRBV7-9
TGTGCCAGCAGTGGAGGACTAGCGGGAGACGGGGAGCAGTACTTC,CASSGGLAGDGEQYF,.,TRBJ2-7,TRBD2,TRBV2
TGTGCCAGCAGTGTGTCTAGCGTTCGGCAGTTCTTC,CASSVSSVRQFF,.,TRBJ2-1,.,TRBV2
TGCGCCAGCAGCCGACTTCTAGCGAACCAAGAGACTCAGTACTTC,CASSRLLANQETQYF,once,TRBJ2-5,.,TRBV4-3
TGTGCCAGCAGAGGACTAGCGGGAGTAGACAATGAGCAGTTCTTC,CASRGLAGVDNEQFF,.,TRBJ2-1,TRBD2,TRBV2
TGTGCCAGCAGCGAAGAGACGGGGAACACTGAAGCTTTCTTT,CASSEETGNTEAFF,.,TRBJ1-1,.,TRBV7-2
TGTGCCAGCACCCGATCGCTGACAGAGACCTATGGCTACACCTTC,CASTRSLTETYGYTF,.,TRBJ1-2,.,TRBV7-8
TGTGCCAGCAGGGGGATCATGGGGCAGGGCACTGAAGCTTTCTTT,CASRGIMGQGTEAFF,.,TRBJ1-1,.,TRBV11-2
TGTGCCAGCAGTCTCGGGACAGGCCTCAATCAGCCCCAGCATTTT,CASSLGTGLNQPQHF,medium-sized,TRBJ1-5,TRBD1,TRBV6-5
TGTGCCATCAGTGAATCTACAGGGTGGGACTATGGCTACACCTTC,CAISESTGWDYGYTF,.,TRBJ1-2,.,TRBV10-3
TGTGCCAGCAGTATAAACAGGGCAAACTATGGCTACACCTTC,CASSINRANYGYTF,.,TRBJ1-2,.,TRBV5-6
TGCAGCGTACTCAGATCGGGGGACGAGCAGTACTTC,CSVLRSGDEQYF,.,TRBJ2-7,.,TRBV29-1
TGTGCCAGCAGTTTAAGACCTAGCGGGAGTTACGAGCAGTACTTC,CASSLRPSGSYEQYF,.,TRBJ2-7,TRBD2,TRBV27
TGTGCCAGCAGCTTAGTTCCGGCGGGAGGGCCGGACACCGGGGAGCTGTTTTTT,CASSLVPAGGPDTGELFF,once,TRBJ2-2,TRBD2,TRBV7-2
TGTGCCAGCGGGTCCCCTGGGGGGTCTGGAAACACCATATATTTT,CASGSPGGSGNTIYF,.,TRBJ1-3,.,TRBV5-6
TGTGCCAGCAGCTCGGGACTAGCCTACTCCTACGAGCAGTACTTC,CASSSGLAYSYEQYF,.,TRBJ2-7,TRBD2,TRBV7-2
TGTGCCAGCACCCTAGCACGACCGGACGGGTTGATGAACACTGAAGCTTTCTTT,CASTLARPDGLMNTEAFF,.,TRBJ1-1,.,TRBV27
TGTGCCAGTAGTAAGAAGGGACAGGCCAACTATGGCTACACCTTC,CASSKKGQANYGYTF,.,TRBJ1-2,TRBD1,TRBV19
TGTGCCAGCTCACTGAGCCGGGACAACTACGAGCAGTACTTC,CASSLSRDNYEQYF,.,TRBJ2-7,.,TRBV18
TGTGCCAGCACAGTATCCAGGGCTCCCCATGGCTACACCTTC,CASTVSRAPHGYTF,.,TRBJ1-2,.,TRBV2
TGTGCCAGCAGTTACTCAGACACATCTGAAGCTTTCTTT,CASSYSDTSEAFF,.,TRBJ1-1,.,TRBV6-6
TGTGCCAGCAGCTTAAGAGCGGGAGCTCTCTACGAGCAGTACTTC,CASSLRAGALYEQYF,.,TRBJ2-7,TRBD2,TRBV7-2
TGCGCCAGCAGCTTGGCCCCTGGAGAGGATACGCAGTATTTT,CASSLAPGEDTQYF,.,TRBJ2-3,.,TRBV5-1
TGCGCCAGCAGCTTGGCGGCAGGGGAGAACACTGAAGCTTTCTTT,CASSLAAGENTEAFF,.,TRBJ1-1,.,TRBV5-1
TGTGCCAGCAGTTATAGGGGGTCGGAGACCCAGTACTTC,CASSYRGSETQYF,.,TRBJ2-5,.,TRBV6-6
TGTGCCAGCAGCCGGGACAGGGCTTTTGGCGTGGGCGAGCAGTACTTC,CASSRDRAFGVGEQYF,.,TRBJ2-7,TRBD1,TRBV11-1
TGTGCCAGTAGTACTCAGAGCAATCAGCCCCAGCATTTT,CASSTQSNQPQHF,.,TRBJ1-5,.,TRBV19
TGTGCCAGCAGTCTGGCGGGAGGAGGCACAGATACGCAGTATTTT,CASSLAGGGTDTQYF,few,TRBJ2-3,TRBD2,TRBV2
TGTGCCAGCAGTTTCCTCGCTAAGAACACTGAAGCTTTCTTT,CASSFLAKNTEAFF,.,TRBJ1-1,.,TRBV28
TGTGCCAGTAGTATCAGGGAAGGTGGAGAAAAACTGTTTTTT,CASSIREGGEKLFF,.,TRBJ1-4,.,TRBV19
TGCGCCAGCAGCCGTCAGGGACAGGACTACGAGCAGTACTTC,CASSRQGQDYEQYF,.,TRBJ2-7,TRBD1,TRBV5-1
TGTGCCAGCAGCTCCTTCGTCTTTGGACTCTACAATGAGCAGTTCTTC,CASSSFVFGLYNEQFF,.,TRBJ2-1,.,TRBV27
TGCGCCAGCAGCCCCTATAACAGGGCCGTAGGCGAGCAGTACTTC,CASSPYNRAVGEQYF,.,TRBJ2-7,.,TRBV4-1
TGTGCCAGCAGTTTGACACTTTCCTACAATGAGCAGTTCTTC,CASSLTLSYNEQFF,few,TRBJ2-1,.,TRBV6-6